What follows describes a single T cell receptor beta chain. Antigen: not known. The data were obtained in a study of memory CD4+ T cells and cytomegalovirus serostatus. Points from the study as a whole: Suggested: most of the CMV-linked TCR signature lies in CD4+ memory cells. 67 of 164 known CMV-associated TCRbeta sequences appeared in CD4+ memory.

The sort gate was single viable CD3+CD4+CD8-CD45RO+ cells for memory CD4+ T cells. CMV serostatus came from serum IgG against pp150, pp28, p38, p52. Trimming stripped 4 bases from V and 4 bases from J, with 11 bases between. Germline loops: CDR1 SGHDT, CDR2 YYEEEE. This CDR3 comprises 13 residues. Original processing notes: After removing out-of-frame reads, 2 million to 2.5 million distinct TCRbeta sequences remained. Method: immunoSEQ multiplex PCR; TCRdb's copy keeps in-frame clones and lacks some. D and trimming come from the DNA, and the V and J calls and clone size come from that table. Altogether 50,000 to 55,000 clones are present, 60% to 80% being singletons, with the ten largest covering roughly 0.84%.

The V and J genes are TRBV5-6 and TRBJ1-2; no clear D. This TCR was sampled from an adult in good health and CMV-seronegative. Sample: memory CD4+ T cells from blood. The CDR3 nucleotides are TGTGCCAGCAGCCAAGCAGCCCCCTATGGCTACACCTTC. This encodes CASSQAAPYGYTF.